This is a list of T cell receptor beta chains from one sample in a study of T-cell reconstitution after alpha-beta-depleted transplantation in children. In TCRdb, the PCR reads were re-called with MiXCR into one record per CDR3 protein. There are 300,000 to 350,000 distinct CDR3 sequences in the sample; roughly 21% occur only once, and over 9.5% lies in the top ten. Here the sequenced sample was PBMCs, mostly from graft donor cells, taken 180 days after TCRalphabeta/CD19-depleted stem cell transplant. The receptors originated from a male patient under 18 who had a stem cell transplant for acute lymphoblastic leukemia, so the T cells may come from the graft donor. Both conserved end residues are part of each CDR3. The D gene is left open where the match is weak. The listing skips clone size in some rows; elsewhere it reads once, few, many or a size class.

cdr3_aa cdr3_nt v_call cdr3_length j_call clone_size d_call
CASSLQDRAEGYTF TGTGCCAGCAGCTTGCAGGACAGGGCTGAGGGCTACACCTTC TRBV5-6 14 TRBJ1-2 few TRBD1
CVEGLHGYTF TGTGTTGAGGGGTTGCATGGCTACACCTTC TRBV7-9 10 TRBJ1-2 few NA
CATSSLGMEAFF TGTGCCACCAGCTCCCTCGGGATGGAAGCTTTCTTT TRBV15 12 TRBJ1-1 NA NA
CASRTQGIGSEAFF TGTGCCAGCAGGACCCAGGGTATCGGGTCTGAAGCTTTCTTT TRBV27 14 TRBJ1-1 NA NA
CASSLYYGEFFYGYIF TGTGCCAGCAGTTTATACTACGGGGAATTCTTCTATGGCTACATCTTC TRBV27 16 TRBJ1-2 NA NA
CASSSQGHVEKLFF TGTGCCAGCAGCTCACAGGGTCACGTTGAAAAACTGTTTTTT TRBV7-9 14 TRBJ1-4 NA NA
CASSPIGTGTGNTIYF TGTGCCAGCTCACCAATCGGGACAGGTACTGGAAACACCATATATTTT TRBV18 16 TRBJ1-3 NA TRBD1
CSASPGTSGFSYNEQFF TGCAGTGCTAGTCCAGGGACTAGCGGGTTTTCCTACAATGAGCAGTTCTTC TRBV20-1 17 TRBJ2-1 few TRBD2
CSAADRRFRTDTQYF TGCAGTGCTGCGGACAGGAGGTTTCGCACAGATACGCAGTATTTT TRBV20-1 15 TRBJ2-3 NA TRBD1
CSARDPHRGSHIADTQYF TGCAGTGCTAGAGATCCCCACCGAGGGTCGCACATCGCAGATACGCAGTATTTT TRBV20-1 18 TRBJ2-3 few NA
CAISVVAGPYEQYF TGTGCCATCAGTGTGGTCGCGGGACCCTACGAGCAGTACTTC TRBV10-3 14 TRBJ2-7 NA NA
CASSLALSRWGETQYF TGTGCCAGCAGCCTCGCGCTTAGCCGATGGGGGGAGACCCAGTACTTC TRBV7-2 16 TRBJ2-5 NA NA
CASSSRLGSGVGDTEAFF TGCGCCAGCAGCTCAAGGTTGGGAAGTGGAGTCGGGGACACTGAAGCTTTCTTT TRBV4-1 18 TRBJ1-1 few NA
CASSSEYYEQYF TGTGCCAGCAGCTCTGAGTACTACGAGCAGTACTTC TRBV5-6 12 TRBJ2-7 NA NA
CASSLGDISNQPQHF TGTGCCAGCAGCTTAGGGGACATTAGCAATCAGCCCCAGCATTTT TRBV7-8 15 TRBJ1-5 NA NA
CASQGQYRNQPQHF TGTGCCAGCCAGGGACAGTACAGGAATCAGCCCCAGCATTTT TRBV6-1 14 TRBJ1-5 NA TRBD1
CASSQGVGLVYNEQFF TGTGCCAGCAGCCAGGGGGTGGGACTAGTCTACAATGAGCAGTTCTTC TRBV3-1 16 TRBJ2-1 few TRBD2
CASSYGGNSPLHF TGCGCCAGCAGCTATGGGGGTAATTCACCCCTCCACTTT TRBV5-1 13 TRBJ1-6 many NA
CASSFPPGQGGRGTDTQYF TGTGCCAGCAGCTTTCCACCGGGACAGGGGGGAAGGGGCACAGATACGCAGTATTTT TRBV7-6 19 TRBJ2-3 many TRBD1
CASSLGALDQPQHF TGCGCCAGCAGCTTGGGGGCACTGGATCAGCCCCAGCATTTT TRBV5-1 14 TRBJ1-5 NA NA
CASSTWTGSDQPQHF TGTGCCAGCAGCACATGGACAGGGTCCGATCAGCCCCAGCATTTT TRBV7-2 15 TRBJ1-5 few TRBD1
CASSVEQGVYNEQFF TGTGCCAGCAGCGTAGAACAGGGGGTATACAATGAGCAGTTCTTC TRBV9 15 TRBJ2-1 NA TRBD1
CASRGADYYEQYF TGCGCCAGCAGGGGAGCAGACTACTACGAGCAGTACTTC TRBV5-1 13 TRBJ2-7 NA NA